This record concerns one TCR beta chain sequence. CDR3 length: 14 amino acids. Losses at the gene ends were 0 bases for V and 6 bases for J; bases not matched to a gene: 3. PCR was performed using 60 Vbeta and 13 Jbeta primers. Sequenced by immunoSEQ multiplex PCR; TCRdb stores in-frame clones only, minus some. There are more than 85,000 clones in the sample, with 5.5% held by the top ten. The sample originates from a study of cytomegalovirus exposure and HLA in healthy donors. This TCR was sampled from a girl aged 10 to 17 in good health and CMV-seropositive. The V gene is TRBV23-1, the J gene TRBJ1-1; 8 nucleotides match TRBD1. TRBV23-1 is placed among ORFs of uncertain function. The material sequenced was PBMCs. The CDR3 DNA is TGCGCCAGCAGTCAATCGACAGGGGACGCTGAAGCTTTCTTT. Its protein is CASSQSTGDAEAFF.